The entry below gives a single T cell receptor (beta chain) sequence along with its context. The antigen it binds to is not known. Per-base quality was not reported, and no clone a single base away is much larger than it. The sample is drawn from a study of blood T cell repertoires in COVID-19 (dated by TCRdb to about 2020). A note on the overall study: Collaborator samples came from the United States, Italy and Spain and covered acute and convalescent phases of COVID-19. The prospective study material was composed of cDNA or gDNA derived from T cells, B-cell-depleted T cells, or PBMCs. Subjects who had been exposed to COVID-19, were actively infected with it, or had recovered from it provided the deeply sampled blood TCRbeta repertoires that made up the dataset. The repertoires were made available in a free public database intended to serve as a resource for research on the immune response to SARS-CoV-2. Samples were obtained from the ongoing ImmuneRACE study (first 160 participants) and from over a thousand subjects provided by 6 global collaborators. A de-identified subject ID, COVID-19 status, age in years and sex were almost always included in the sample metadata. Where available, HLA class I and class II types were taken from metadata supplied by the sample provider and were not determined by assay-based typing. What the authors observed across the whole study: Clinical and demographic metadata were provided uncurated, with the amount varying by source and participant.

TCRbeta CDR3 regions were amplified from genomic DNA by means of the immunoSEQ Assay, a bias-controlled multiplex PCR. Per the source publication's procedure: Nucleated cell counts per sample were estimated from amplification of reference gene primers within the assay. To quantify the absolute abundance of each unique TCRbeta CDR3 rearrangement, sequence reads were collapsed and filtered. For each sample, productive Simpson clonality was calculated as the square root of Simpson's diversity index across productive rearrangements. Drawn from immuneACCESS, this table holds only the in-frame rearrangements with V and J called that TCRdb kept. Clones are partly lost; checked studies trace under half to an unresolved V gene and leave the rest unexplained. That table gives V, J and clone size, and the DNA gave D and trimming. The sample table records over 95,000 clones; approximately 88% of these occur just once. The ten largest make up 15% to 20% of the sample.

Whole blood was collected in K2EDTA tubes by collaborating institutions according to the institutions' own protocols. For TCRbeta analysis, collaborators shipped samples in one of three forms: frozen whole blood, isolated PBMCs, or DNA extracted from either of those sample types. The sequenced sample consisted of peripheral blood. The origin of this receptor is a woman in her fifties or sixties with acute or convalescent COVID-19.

The DNA is as follows: TGCGCCAGCAGCTCGATAAGACAGGGACCGAACTATGGCTACACCTTC. This is translated as CASSSIRQGPNYGYTF. The sequence links TRBV5-1 to TRBJ1-2; 7 bases in the junction line up with TRBD1. The CDR3, from cysteine to phenylalanine, totals 16 residues. Only the CDR3 DNA is retained, 48 bases long and in frame from the first base. V has 3 bases trimmed and J has 2 bases trimmed; junction bases matching no gene number 10. According to the germline V gene, CDR1 reads SGHRS and CDR2 reads YFSETQ.